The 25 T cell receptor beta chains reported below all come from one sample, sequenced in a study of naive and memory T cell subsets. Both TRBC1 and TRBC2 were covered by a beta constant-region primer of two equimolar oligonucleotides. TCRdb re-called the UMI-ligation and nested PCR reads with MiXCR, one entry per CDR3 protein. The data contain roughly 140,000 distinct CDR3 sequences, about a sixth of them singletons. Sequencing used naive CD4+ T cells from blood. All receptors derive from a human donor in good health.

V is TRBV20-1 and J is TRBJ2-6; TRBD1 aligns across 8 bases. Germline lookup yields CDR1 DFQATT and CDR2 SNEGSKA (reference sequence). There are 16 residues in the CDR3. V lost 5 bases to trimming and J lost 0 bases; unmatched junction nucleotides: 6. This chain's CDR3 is CSAFVGTGSGANVLTF. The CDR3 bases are TGCAGTGCTTTCGTTGGGACAGGCTCTGGGGCCAACGTCCTGACTTTC.

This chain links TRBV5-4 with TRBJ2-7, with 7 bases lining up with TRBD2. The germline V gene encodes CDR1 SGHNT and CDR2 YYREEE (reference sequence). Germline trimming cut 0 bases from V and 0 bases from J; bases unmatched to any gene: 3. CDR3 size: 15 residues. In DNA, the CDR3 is TGTGCCAGCAGCTTGGGCGGGAGAAGCTCCTACGAGCAGTACTTC. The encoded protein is CASSLGGRSSYEQYF.

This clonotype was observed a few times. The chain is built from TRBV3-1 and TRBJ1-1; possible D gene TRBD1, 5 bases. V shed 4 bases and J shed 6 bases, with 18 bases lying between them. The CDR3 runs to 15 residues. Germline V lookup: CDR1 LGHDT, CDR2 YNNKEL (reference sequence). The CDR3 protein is CASSPWDFKEAEAFF. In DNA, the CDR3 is TGTGCCAGCAGCCCCTGGGACTTTAAGGAGGCTGAAGCTTTCTTT.

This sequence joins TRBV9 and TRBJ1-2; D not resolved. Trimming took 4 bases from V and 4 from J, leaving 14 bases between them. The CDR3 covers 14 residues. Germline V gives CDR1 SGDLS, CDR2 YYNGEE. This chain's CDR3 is CASSIDSLGYGYTF. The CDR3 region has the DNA TGTGCCAGCAGCATAGACTCCCTTGGCTATGGCTACACCTTC. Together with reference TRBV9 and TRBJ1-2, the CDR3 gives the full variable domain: DSGVTQTPKHLITATGQRVTLRCSPRSGDLSVYWYQQSLDQGLQFLIQYYNGEERAKGNILERFSAQQFPDLHSELNLSSLELGDSALYFCASSIDSLGYGYTFGSGTRLTVV.

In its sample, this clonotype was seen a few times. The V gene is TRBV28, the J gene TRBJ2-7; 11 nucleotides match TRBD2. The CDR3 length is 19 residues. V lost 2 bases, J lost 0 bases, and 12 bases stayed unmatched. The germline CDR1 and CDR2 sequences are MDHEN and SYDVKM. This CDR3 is CASSLELPSGRTLSYEQYF. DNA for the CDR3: TGTGCCAGCAGTTTAGAGTTGCCTAGCGGGAGGACGCTCTCCTACGAGCAGTACTTC.

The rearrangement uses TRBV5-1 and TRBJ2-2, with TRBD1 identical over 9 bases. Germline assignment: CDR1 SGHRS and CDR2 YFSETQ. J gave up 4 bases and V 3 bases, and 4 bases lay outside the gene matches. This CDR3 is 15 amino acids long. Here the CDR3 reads CASSYPTGGTGELFF. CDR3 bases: TGCGCCAGCAGCTACCCGACAGGGGGCACCGGGGAGCTGTTTTTT.

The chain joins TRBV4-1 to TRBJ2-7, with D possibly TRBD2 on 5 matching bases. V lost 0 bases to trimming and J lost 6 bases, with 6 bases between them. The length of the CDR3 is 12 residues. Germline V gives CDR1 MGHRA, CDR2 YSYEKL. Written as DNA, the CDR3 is TGCGCCAGCAGCCAAGATGCGGGCGAGCAGTACTTC. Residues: CASSQDAGEQYF.

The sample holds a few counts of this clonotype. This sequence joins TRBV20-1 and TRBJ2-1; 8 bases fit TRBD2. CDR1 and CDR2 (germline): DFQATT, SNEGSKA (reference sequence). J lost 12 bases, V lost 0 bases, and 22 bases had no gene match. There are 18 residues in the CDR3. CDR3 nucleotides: TGCAGTGCTAGAGATAGGGTAGCGGGGACGTTACCAAACCTTGGGCAGTTCTTC. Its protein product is CSARDRVAGTLPNLGQFF.

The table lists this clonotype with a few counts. The CDR3 DNA follows: TGTGCCAGTAGTAGTGCAACAGCCTACGAGCAGTACTTC. It translates to CASSSATAYEQYF. This rearrangement joins TRBV19 to TRBJ2-7; unclear D gene. The CDR3 has 13 amino acids. Between the trimmed V and J ends, which lost 4 bases and 2 bases, there was a span of 9 bases. Germline values: CDR1 LNHDA, CDR2 SQIVND (reference sequence).

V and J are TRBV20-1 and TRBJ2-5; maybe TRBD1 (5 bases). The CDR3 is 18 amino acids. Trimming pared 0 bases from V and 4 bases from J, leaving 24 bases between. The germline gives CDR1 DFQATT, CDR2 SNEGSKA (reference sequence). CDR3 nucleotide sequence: TGCAGTGCTAGAGAGCGTCCCCTGGGGCCCCGAAATGGAGAGACCCAGTACTTC. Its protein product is CSARERPLGPRNGETQYF.

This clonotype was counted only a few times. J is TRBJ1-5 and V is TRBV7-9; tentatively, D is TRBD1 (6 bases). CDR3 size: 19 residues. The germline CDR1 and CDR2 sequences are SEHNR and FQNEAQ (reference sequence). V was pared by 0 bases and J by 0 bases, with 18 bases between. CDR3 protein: CASSLAPQGRKYSNQPQHF. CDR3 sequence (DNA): TGTGCCAGCAGCTTAGCCCCACAGGGACGGAAATATAGCAATCAGCCCCAGCATTTT.

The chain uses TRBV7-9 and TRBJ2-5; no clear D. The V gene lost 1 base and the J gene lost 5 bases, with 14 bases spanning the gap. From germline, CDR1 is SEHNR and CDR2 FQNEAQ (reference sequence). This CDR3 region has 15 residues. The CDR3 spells CASSLVVTARETQYF. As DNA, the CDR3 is TGTGCCAGCAGCTTAGTGGTCACGGCCCGGGAGACCCAGTACTTC.

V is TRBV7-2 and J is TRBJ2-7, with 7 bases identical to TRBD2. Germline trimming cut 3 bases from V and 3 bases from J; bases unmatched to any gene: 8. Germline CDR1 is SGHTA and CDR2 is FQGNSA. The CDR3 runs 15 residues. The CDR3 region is CASSLVAGVHYEQYF. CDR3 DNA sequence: TGTGCCAGCAGCTTGGTGGCGGGAGTTCACTACGAGCAGTACTTC.

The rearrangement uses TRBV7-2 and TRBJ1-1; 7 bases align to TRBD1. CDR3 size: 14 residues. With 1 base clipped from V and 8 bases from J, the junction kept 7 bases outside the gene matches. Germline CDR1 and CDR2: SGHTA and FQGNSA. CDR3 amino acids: CASSLGGDRAEAFF. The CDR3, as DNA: TGTGCCAGCAGCTTAGGGGGGGACAGAGCAGAAGCTTTCTTT.

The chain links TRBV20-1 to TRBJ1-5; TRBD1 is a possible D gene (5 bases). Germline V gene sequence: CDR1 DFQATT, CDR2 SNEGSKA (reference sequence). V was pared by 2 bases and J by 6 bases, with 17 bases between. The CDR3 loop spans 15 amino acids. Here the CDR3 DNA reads TGCAGTGCTAGAAATTTCGGGGGTTCCAGTCAGCCCCAGCATTTT. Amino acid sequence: CSARNFGGSSQPQHF.

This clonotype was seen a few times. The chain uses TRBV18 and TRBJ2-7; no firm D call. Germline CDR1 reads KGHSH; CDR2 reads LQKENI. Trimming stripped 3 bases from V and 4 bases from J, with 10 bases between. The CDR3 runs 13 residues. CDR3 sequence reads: CASSPQERYEQYF. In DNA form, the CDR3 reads TGTGCCAGCTCACCTCAGGAACGGTACGAGCAGTACTTC.

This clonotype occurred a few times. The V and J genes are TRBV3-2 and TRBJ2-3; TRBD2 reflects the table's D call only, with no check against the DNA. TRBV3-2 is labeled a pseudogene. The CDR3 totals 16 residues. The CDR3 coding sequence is TGTGCCAGCAGCCAAGAAACGGGAGAGAGCACAGATACGCAGTATTTT. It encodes CASSQETGESTDTQYF.

The CDR3 region is CASSFVTSGRAHEQFF. CDR3 nucleotide sequence: TGTGCCAGCAGTTTTGTGACTAGCGGGAGGGCCCATGAGCAGTTCTTC. V and J are TRBV6-5 and TRBJ2-1; TRBD2 agrees at 14 bases. The CDR3 loop spans 16 amino acids. Germline lookup yields CDR1 MNHEY and CDR2 SVGAGI. V lost 4 bases to trimming and J lost 8 bases; unmatched junction nucleotides: 7.

CDR3 sequence: CASSFLGQAYGYTF. CDR3 bases: TGTGCCAGCAGTTTCCTGGGGCAGGCCTATGGCTACACCTTC. The V gene is TRBV28, the J gene TRBJ1-2; D is possibly TRBD1 (5 bases). The CDR3 is 14 residues long. CDR1 is MDHEN, CDR2 SYDVKM, per germline. Trimming shortened V by 3 bases and J by 4 bases, and 12 bases separated the two germline ends.

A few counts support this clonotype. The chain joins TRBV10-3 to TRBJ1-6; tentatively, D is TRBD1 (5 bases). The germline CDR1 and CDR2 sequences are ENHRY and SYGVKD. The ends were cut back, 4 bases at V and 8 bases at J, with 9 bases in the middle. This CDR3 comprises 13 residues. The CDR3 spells CAISGVRDSPLHF. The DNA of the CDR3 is TGTGCCATCAGTGGCGTCAGGGATTCACCCCTCCACTTT.

The CDR3 loop is CSARLSGTSGRALIKTQYF. CDR3 in DNA: TGCAGTGCACGTCTATCCGGGACTAGCGGGAGGGCCCTCATAAAGACCCAGTACTTC. This chain links TRBV20-1 with TRBJ2-5; 16 bases line up with TRBD2. V gave up 6 bases and J gave up 6 bases; unmatched junction bases: 19. The CDR3 has 19 residues. The germline V gene encodes CDR1 DFQATT and CDR2 SNEGSKA (reference sequence).

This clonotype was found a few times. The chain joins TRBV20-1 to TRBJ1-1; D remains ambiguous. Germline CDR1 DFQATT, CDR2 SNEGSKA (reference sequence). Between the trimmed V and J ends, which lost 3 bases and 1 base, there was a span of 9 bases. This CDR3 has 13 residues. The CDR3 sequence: CSARGGPNTEAFF. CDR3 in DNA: TGCAGTGCTAGGGGCGGGCCGAACACTGAAGCTTTCTTT.

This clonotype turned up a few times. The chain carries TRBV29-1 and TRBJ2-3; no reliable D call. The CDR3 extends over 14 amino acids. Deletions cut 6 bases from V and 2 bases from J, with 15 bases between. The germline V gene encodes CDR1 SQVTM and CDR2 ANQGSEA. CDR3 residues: CSVATQTLTDTQYF. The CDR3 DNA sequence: TGCAGCGTCGCGACACAGACTCTCACAGATACGCAGTATTTT.

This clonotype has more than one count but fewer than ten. In DNA, the CDR3 is TGTGCCAGCAGTACAACCCGGGACAGTCAACACCGGTGGCAGTATTTT. It specifies CASSTTRDSQHRWQYF. The rearrangement links TRBV12-3 or TRBV12-4 to TRBJ2-3; TRBD1 matches 7 bases. The CDR3 spans 16 residues. The junction had 19 bases not matched to a gene; V was cut back by 5 bases and J by 11 bases.

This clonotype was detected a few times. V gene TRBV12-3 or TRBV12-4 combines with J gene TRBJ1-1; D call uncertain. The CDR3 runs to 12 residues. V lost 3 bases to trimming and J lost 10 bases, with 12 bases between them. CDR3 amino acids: CASSFLPVRAFF. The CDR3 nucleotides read TGTGCCAGCAGTTTCCTTCCCGTACGAGCTTTCTTT.